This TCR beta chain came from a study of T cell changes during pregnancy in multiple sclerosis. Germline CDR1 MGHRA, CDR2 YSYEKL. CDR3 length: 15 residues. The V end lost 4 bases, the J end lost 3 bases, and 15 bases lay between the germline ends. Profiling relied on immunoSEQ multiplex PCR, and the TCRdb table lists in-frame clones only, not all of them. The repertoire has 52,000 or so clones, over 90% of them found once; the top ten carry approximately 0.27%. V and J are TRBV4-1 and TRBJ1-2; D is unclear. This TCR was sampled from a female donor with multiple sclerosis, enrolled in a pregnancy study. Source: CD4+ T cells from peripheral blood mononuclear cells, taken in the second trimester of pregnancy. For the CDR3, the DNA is TGCGCCAGCAGCCTTGACGGTGGGCCAGACTATGGCTACACCTTC. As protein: CASSLDGGPDYGYTF.